This T cell receptor beta chain is drawn from a study of a mutant IDH1 vaccine in newly diagnosed glioma. Time point of the sample: week 23, last vaccination. Vaccination used 300 ug of mutant IDH1 20-mer peptide per dose, with topical imiquimod. Only in-frame clones appear in the TCRdb table, and some are missing; sequencing was by immunoSEQ multiplex PCR. The table has more than 35,000 clones, roughly 76% seen once. Concerning this clone itself: Its specificity is not known.

This CDR3 is built from 15 residues. From germline, CDR1 is SGDLS and CDR2 YYNGEE. The V end was cut by 0 bases, the J end by 4 bases, with 13 bases between. V gene TRBV9 combines with J gene TRBJ1-1; D remains ambiguous. The sequences come from PBMCs, collected from a glioma patient whose treatment included an IDH1 peptide vaccine. The TCR originated in a man in his forties with glioma. CDR3 sequence (DNA): TGTGCCAGCAGCGTAGCTGAGGGATTGGGCACTGAAGCTTTCTTT. Amino acid sequence: CASSVAEGLGTEAFF.